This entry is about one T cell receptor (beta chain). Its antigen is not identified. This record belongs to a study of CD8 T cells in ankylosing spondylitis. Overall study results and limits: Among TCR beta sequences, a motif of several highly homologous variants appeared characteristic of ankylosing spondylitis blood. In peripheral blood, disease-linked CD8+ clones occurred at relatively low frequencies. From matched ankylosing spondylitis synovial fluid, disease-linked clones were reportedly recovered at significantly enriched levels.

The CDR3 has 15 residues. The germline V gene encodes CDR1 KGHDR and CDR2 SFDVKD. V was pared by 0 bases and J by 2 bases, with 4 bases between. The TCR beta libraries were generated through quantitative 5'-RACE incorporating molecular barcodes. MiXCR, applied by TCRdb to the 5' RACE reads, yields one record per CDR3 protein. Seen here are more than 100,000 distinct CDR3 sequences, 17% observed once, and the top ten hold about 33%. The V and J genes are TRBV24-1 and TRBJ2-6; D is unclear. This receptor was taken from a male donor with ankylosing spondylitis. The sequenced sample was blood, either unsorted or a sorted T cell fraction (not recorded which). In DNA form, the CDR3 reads TGTGCCACCAGTGATTTGGGAACTGGGGCCAACGTCCTGACTTTC. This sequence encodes CATSDLGTGANVLTF.